This T cell receptor (beta chain) was retrieved from a study of CD8+CD57+ T cells in acquired aplastic anemia. Study background: CD4+ and CD8+ cells, once sorted, gave DNA averaging around 3.4 ug.

The CDR3 spans 16 residues. Trimming pared 0 bases from V and 1 base from J, leaving 12 bases between. The germline gives CDR1 MNHEY, CDR2 SVGAGI. The TCR beta profiling, which covered VDJ combination and CDR3 sequence, was carried out using genomic DNA as the template. MiXCR, applied by TCRdb to the reads, yields one record per CDR3 protein. Among 200,000 to 250,000 distinct CDR3 sequences listed, around 63% were seen once. The sequence came from a human donor in good health. The chain carries TRBV6-5 and TRBJ1-1; D is uncertain. The source material was sorted CD4+, CD8+, or CD8+CD57+ T cells (not recorded which) from PBMCs. CDR3 DNA sequence: TGTGCCAGCAGTTACTCCCCCCGTCTGGAGAACACTGAAGCTTTCTTT. Amino acid sequence: CASSYSPRLENTEAFF.